The T cell receptor beta chain described here comes from a study of OX40 agonist ivuxolimab in advanced cancers. This clone turned up a few times. As yet, its antigen is unknown. Sequencing was performed with immunoSEQ multiplex PCR; in TCRdb, only in-frame clones are kept and a portion is missing. The table has more than 75,000 clones, about nine tenths seen once. Study findings and constraints: Among the lowest peripheral clonal expansion occurred in 0.1-3.0 mg/kg partial responders.

The sequences come from CD4+ or CD8+ T cells sorted from blood, collected in a trial of the OX40 agonist ivuxolimab. The receptor was isolated from an adult with an advanced solid tumor such as melanoma, head and neck, liver or kidney cancer.

The CDR3 DNA is TGTGCCAGCAGCTTAATAGCCAGGGCCCACGAGCAGTACTTC. It is translated as CASSLIARAHEQYF. The chain couples TRBV7-8 to TRBJ2-7, with D possibly matching TRBD1 (5 bases). Trimming pared 2 bases from V and 5 bases from J, leaving 13 bases between. Germline loops: CDR1 SGHVS, CDR2 FQNEAQ. The length of the CDR3 is 14 residues.